This T cell receptor beta chain was documented in a study of regulatory T cells in long-lasting Graves disease. Time point of the sample: persistent/refractory GD, antithyroid drugs over 5 years with positive TRAb. With RNA extracted from PBMCs as input, the TCR library was made. Assembly of TCR beta libraries relied on iRepertoire HTBI primers together with Arm-PCR of CDR3 regions. TCRdb ran MiXCR on the multiplex PCR reads and lists one entry per CDR3 protein. The table includes about 290,000 distinct CDR3 sequences, roughly 21% detected once. The CDR3 extends over 13 amino acids. Germline CDR1 reads ENHRY; CDR2 reads SYGVKD. V was pared by 3 bases and J by 3 bases, with 9 bases between.

The specimen comprised peripheral blood mononuclear cells (PBMCs), sampled when the disease was refractory, from a patient treated with antithyroid drugs. The TCR was taken from a female donor with Graves disease. The V and J genes are TRBV10-3 and TRBJ2-7; D unresolved. CDR3 nucleotide sequence: TGTGCCATCAGTGAAGATGTCGGCTACGAGCAGTACTTC. The encoded protein is CAISEDVGYEQYF.